Below are 16 T cell receptor beta chains sequenced from a single sample in a study of early T cells in non-severe SARS-CoV-2 infection. TCRdb re-analysed the 5' RACE reads in MiXCR, keeping a single row per CDR3 protein. The sample yields about 50,000 distinct CDR3 sequences, less than 6.5% seen once. The specimen was whole blood, collected at baseline. These receptors were taken from an adult who was a healthcare worker with PCR-confirmed SARS-CoV-2 infection or an uninfected control (not recorded which).

This clonotype was detected ten times or more. The V call is TRBV4-1, the J call TRBJ2-2, with TRBD2 matching 8 bases. Germline trimming cut 7 bases from V and 6 bases from J; bases unmatched to any gene: 7. The CDR3 sequence is 14 residues long. Germline CDR1 is MGHRA and CDR2 is YSYEKL. The CDR3 DNA reads TGCGCCAGCAAACCAGCGGGAGCGCCCGGGGAGCTGTTTTTT. Its protein product is CASKPAGAPGELFF.

This clonotype was counted between two and nine times. This chain uses TRBV18 with TRBJ2-7, with 7 positions matching TRBD1. Trimming at V came to 6 bases and at J to 4 bases, leaving 9 bases not matched to a gene. Germline-derived CDR1 and CDR2 are KGHSH and LQKENI. The CDR3 has 14 amino acids. The DNA for the CDR3 is TGTGCCAGCTCTCCGGACAGGCGACCTTACGAGCAGTACTTC. Its protein product is CASSPDRRPYEQYF.

This clonotype was seen ten or more times. The chain couples TRBV5-1 to TRBJ1-1; 7 bases line up with TRBD1. The germline V gene has CDR1 SGHRS and CDR2 YFSETQ. The V segment lost 4 bases and the J segment 10 bases; nucleotides outside the gene matches: 13. CDR3 size: 14 residues. CDR3 sequence: CASSIAGTEIGAFF. CDR3 sequence (DNA): TGCGCCAGCAGCATAGCCGGGACAGAAATTGGAGCTTTCTTT.

This clonotype showed up many times. V gene TRBV5-1 combines with J gene TRBJ2-3; TRBD2 might be the D (6 bases). In germline, CDR1 is SGHRS, CDR2 YFSETQ. Trimming took off 4 bases at V and 0 bases at J, with 9 bases between the two ends. The CDR3 spans 14 residues. The CDR3 sequence: CASSLAKSTDTQYF. The DNA of the CDR3 is TGCGCCAGCAGCCTAGCGAAGAGCACAGATACGCAGTATTTT.

A few counts support this clonotype. The chain has TRBV30 and TRBJ2-2; 8 nucleotides agree with TRBD1. Germline values: CDR1 GTSNPN, CDR2 SVGIG (reference sequence). V lost 3 bases to trimming and J lost 7 bases; unmatched junction nucleotides: 7. The CDR3 runs to 14 residues. CDR3 in DNA: TGTGCCTGGAGGCGGACAGGGATGGGCGGGGAGCTGTTTTTT. This codes for CAWRRTGMGGELFF.

This chain connects TRBV11-2 to TRBJ2-7, with D uncertain. The CDR3 totals 11 residues. Deletions cut 3 bases from V and 3 bases from J, with 3 bases between. Germline V CDR1 and CDR2: SGHAT, FQNNGV. The CDR3 bases are TGTGCCAGCAGCTTCTACTACGAGCAGTACTTC. It specifies CASSFYYEQYF.

This clonotype was seen a few times. The V and J genes are TRBV20-1 and TRBJ2-3; D gene unclear. The germline V and J ends were trimmed by 0 bases and 2 bases, with 12 bases remaining between them. CDR1 and CDR2 from the germline V gene are DFQATT and SNEGSKA (reference sequence). This CDR3 is 15 amino acids long. The CDR3 sequence is CSARDRRPITDTQYF. CDR3 DNA: TGCAGTGCTAGAGATCGCAGACCGATCACAGATACGCAGTATTTT.

This clonotype occurred many times. The chain uses TRBV7-9 and TRBJ1-3; D gene unclear. Trimming took 3 bases from V and 4 from J, leaving 13 bases between them. The CDR3 sequence is 15 residues long. The V gene's germline CDR1 is SEHNR and CDR2 FQNEAQ (reference sequence). The CDR3 is CASSFEDRGGNTIYF. The CDR3 coding sequence is TGTGCCAGCAGCTTTGAGGACCGGGGAGGAAACACCATATATTTT.

This clonotype has just a few counts. CDR3 nucleotides: TGTGCCAGCAGTCCCAGGGGGACAAAACTGTTTTTT. It yields the protein CASSPRGTKLFF. The genes are TRBV12-3 or TRBV12-4 and TRBJ1-4, with TRBD1 matching over 7 bases. CDR3 length: 12 amino acids. J gave up 10 bases and V 5 bases, and 4 bases lay outside the gene matches.

Ten or more counts support this clonotype. CDR3 in amino acids: CASSLGAGKGPQHF. As DNA, the CDR3 is TGTGCCAGCAGCCTCGGAGCGGGCAAGGGGCCCCAGCATTTT. V usage is TRBV12-3 or TRBV12-4 and J usage is TRBJ1-5; D not certain. The germline V and J ends were trimmed by 6 bases and 9 bases, with 18 bases remaining between them. This CDR3 comprises 14 residues.

This clonotype was detected ten times or more. This sequence joins TRBV10-1 and TRBJ2-7; TRBD2 aligns across 8 bases. In germline, CDR1 is WNHNN, CDR2 SYGVQD (reference sequence). The CDR3 contains 15 residues. J was trimmed by 1 base and V by 3 bases; bases with no gene match: 5. CDR3 residues: CASSEAGEKSYEQYF. CDR3 in DNA: TGCGCCAGCAGTGAAGCGGGAGAGAAGTCCTACGAGCAGTACTTC.

There are many counts of this clonotype. The V gene is TRBV10-1, the J gene TRBJ2-7; 7 nucleotides match TRBD1. The CDR3 contains 15 residues. V trimming: 3 bases; J trimming: 2 bases; junction bases outside the gene matches: 7. The germline V gene has CDR1 WNHNN and CDR2 SYGVQD (reference sequence). CDR3 amino acids: CASSDLRDRPYEQYF. The CDR3 nucleotides read TGCGCCAGCAGTGATCTCCGGGACAGACCCTACGAGCAGTACTTC.

This clonotype appeared many times. The genes are TRBV20-1 and TRBJ2-1; TRBD2 might be the D (6 bases). The germline V and J ends were trimmed by 0 bases and 10 bases, with 16 bases remaining between them. The CDR3 sequence is 14 residues long. The germline CDR1 and CDR2 sequences are DFQATT and SNEGSKA (reference sequence). The CDR3 protein is CSARDRDSPLEQFF. The DNA for the CDR3 is TGCAGTGCTAGAGATCGGGACTCCCCGCTCGAGCAGTTCTTC.

The sample holds many counts of this clonotype. V is TRBV5-1 and J is TRBJ1-2; D perhaps matches TRBD1 (6 bases). The CDR3 has 12 amino acids. The ends were cut back, 4 bases at V and 3 bases at J, with 7 bases in the middle. Germline CDR1 is SGHRS and CDR2 is YFSETQ. DNA for the CDR3: TGCGCCAGCAGCAGGACAGACTATGGCTACACCTTC. As protein: CASSRTDYGYTF.

This clonotype was recorded at least ten times. V usage is TRBV7-3 and J usage is TRBJ2-2, with TRBD1 matching over 7 bases. CDR1 is SGHTA and CDR2 is FQGTGA in the germline V gene. The V gene end was trimmed by 8 bases and the J gene end by 1 base; junction bases not matched to a gene: 7. This CDR3 has 15 amino acids. The CDR3 is CASGSTGLNTGELFF. The DNA of the CDR3 is TGTGCCAGCGGTTCGACAGGGTTGAACACCGGGGAGCTGTTTTTT. The variable domain in full, completed from reference TRBV7-3 and TRBJ2-2, reads GAGVSQTPSNKVTEKGKYVELRCDPISGHTALYWYRQSLGQGPEFLIYFQGTGAADDSGLPNDRFFAVRPEGSVSTLKIQRTERGDSAVYLCASGSTGLNTGELFFGEGSRLTVL.

The sample holds many counts of this clonotype. The chain has TRBV14 and TRBJ2-1; D is unclear. V was pared by 0 bases and J by 10 bases, with 7 bases between. Germline V gene sequence: CDR1 SGHDN, CDR2 FVKESK. The CDR3 sequence is 12 residues long. CDR3 sequence (DNA): TGTGCCAGCAGCCAAGATCTGGCGGAGCAGTTCTTC. Residues: CASSQDLAEQFF.